Listed here are 4 T cell receptor beta chains from one sample, sequenced in a study of CD8 T cells in ankylosing spondylitis. TCRdb fed the 5' RACE reads into MiXCR, producing one record per CDR3 protein. In the table there are 250,000 to 300,000 distinct CDR3 sequences, roughly 20% of which are singletons. Specimen: blood, either unsorted or a sorted T cell fraction (not recorded which). The source of these receptors is a male donor with ankylosing spondylitis or in good health (not recorded which).

This CDR3 is CASSSGQGVIYGYTF. CDR3 coding DNA: TGTGCCAGCAGTTCGGGACAGGGGGTTATCTATGGCTACACCTTC. The chain uses TRBV28 and TRBJ1-2, with 11 bases matching TRBD1. After removal of 4 bases from V and 4 bases from J, the junction contained 5 bases not matched to a gene. Germline CDR1 reads MDHEN; CDR2 reads SYDVKM. This CDR3 is built from 15 residues.

V gene TRBV24-1 combines with J gene TRBJ2-2, with 9 bases aligning to TRBD2. Germline V CDR1 and CDR2: KGHDR, SFDVKD. This CDR3 contains 15 residues. With V trimmed by 7 bases and J by 6 bases, 8 bases remained unmatched. CDR3 sequence: CATRGSGGTSGELFF. For the CDR3, the DNA is TGTGCCACCAGAGGAAGCGGGGGGACATCCGGGGAGCTGTTTTTT.

This clonotype was recorded a few times. The chain combines TRBV20-1 with TRBJ1-1; D remains ambiguous. This CDR3 contains 13 residues. Trimming left V 0 bases short and J 1 base short, with 6 bases between. Germline lookup yields CDR1 DFQATT and CDR2 SNEGSKA (reference sequence). This CDR3 is CSARDPGNTEAFF. For the CDR3, the DNA is TGCAGTGCTAGAGATCCTGGGAACACTGAAGCTTTCTTT.

This clonotype was recorded at least ten times. In DNA, the CDR3 is TGCGCCAGCAGCTTGGTTGAGGGGAGCTCCTACAATGAGCAGTTCTTC. Amino acid sequence: CASSLVEGSSYNEQFF. The chain is built from TRBV5-1 and TRBJ2-1; tentatively, D is TRBD1 or TRBD2 (5 bases each). The CDR3 contains 16 residues. From germline, CDR1 is SGHRS and CDR2 YFSETQ. V lost 0 bases and J lost 0, with 10 bases in between. Using reference TRBV5-1 and TRBJ2-1 for the parts outside the CDR3, the full variable domain is KAGVTQTPRYLIKTRGQQVTLSCSPISGHRSVSWYQQTPGQGLQFLFEYFSETQRNKGNFPGRFSGRQFSNSRSEMNVSTLELGDSALYLCASSLVEGSSYNEQFFGPGTRLTVL.